This record concerns one TCR beta chain sequence. For recovered donors of Cohort 3, there were two negative PCRs, clearance, or symptom resolution. This entry is derived from a study of blood T cell repertoires in COVID-19. Study-level background: The United States, Italy and Spain provided the acute and convalescent COVID-19 samples. T cells, B-cell-depleted T cells, or PBMCs supplied cDNA or gDNA.

The repertoire was sequenced with immunoSEQ multiplex PCR; TCRdb's copy has only in-frame clones and lacks some. This table holds roughly 150,000 clones, around four fifths found once. The CDR3 spans 16 residues. The trim removed 4 bases at V and 7 bases at J, leaving 11 bases unmatched. Per germline, CDR1 KGHSH and CDR2 LQKENI. This TCR derives from a woman in her forties or fifties who had recovered from COVID-19. The chain recombines TRBV18 with TRBJ2-1; TRBD2 matches at 9 bases. What was sequenced was PBMCs or T cells enriched from blood (not recorded which). This CDR3 is CASSLTSGTSQNEQFF. CDR3 coding DNA: TGTGCCAGCTCACTAACGTCCGGGACTAGCCAAAATGAGCAGTTCTTC.